These 18 T cell receptor beta chains were all obtained from the same sample, sequenced in a study of beta chain features in type 1 diabetes. Every isolated RNA sample was fully reverse transcribed, so sequencing captured expressed TCRB transcripts. TCRdb's copy holds only in-frame clones and misses some; the assay was immunoSEQ multiplex PCR. The sample yields 620,000 or so clones, around 16% seen once. Sequencing was done on a sample of naive CD4+ T cells from blood. The receptors here all came from a young man in good health.

This rearrangement joins TRBV25-1 to TRBJ2-7, with TRBD2 matching 10 bases. CDR1 and CDR2 (germline): MGHDK, SYGVNS. The V gene end was trimmed by 6 bases and the J gene end by 5 bases; junction bases not matched to a gene: 4. The CDR3 is 13 amino acids. CDR3 in amino acids: CASRVAGGHEQYF. The CDR3 bases are TGTGCCAGCAGGGTAGCGGGAGGCCACGAGCAGTACTTC.

This clone has a handful of counts. The V gene is TRBV6-5, the J gene TRBJ2-3, with D perhaps assigned TRBD1 or TRBD2 (5 bases each). This CDR3 contains 14 residues. Germline V gives CDR1 MNHEY, CDR2 SVGAGI. V dropped 2 bases and J dropped 3 bases, with 9 bases sitting between them. The CDR3 coding sequence is TGTGCCAGCAGTTACCGGGGCCCGACAGATACGCAGTATTTT. Translation gives CASSYRGPTDTQYF.

This clone was counted between two and nine times. This sequence joins TRBV5-1 and TRBJ1-4; D unclear. The CDR3 consists of 13 residues. Trimming shortened V by 3 bases and J by 6 bases, and 9 bases separated the two germline ends. The V gene's germline CDR1 is SGHRS and CDR2 YFSETQ. The CDR3: CASSSLIDEKLFF. The CDR3 DNA reads as TGCGCCAGCAGCTCCTTAATCGATGAAAAACTGTTTTTT.

The chain is built from TRBV5-1 and TRBJ1-4; a possible D gene is TRBD1 (6 bases). The V end lost 5 bases, the J end lost 8 bases, and 16 bases lay between the germline ends. The length of the CDR3 is 14 residues. Per germline, CDR1 SGHRS and CDR2 YFSETQ. The CDR3 is CASRFSRGHEKLFF. The CDR3 DNA follows: TGCGCCAGCAGATTTTCCAGGGGACACGAAAAACTGTTTTTT.

This CDR3 reads CASSPRPSGRDNEQFF. The CDR3, as DNA: TGTGCCAGCTCACCTCGTCCGAGCGGGAGGGACAATGAGCAGTTCTTC. The rearrangement joins TRBV18 to TRBJ2-1; the match to TRBD2 covers 10 bases. There are 16 residues in the CDR3. The germline gives CDR1 KGHSH, CDR2 LQKENI. The trim removed 3 bases at V and 5 bases at J, leaving 7 bases unmatched.

V usage is TRBV5-1 and J usage is TRBJ2-4; 8 nucleotides agree with TRBD2. The V segment lost 4 bases and the J segment 7 bases; nucleotides outside the gene matches: 10. This CDR3 has 15 amino acids. The germline gives CDR1 SGHRS, CDR2 YFSETQ. The DNA of the CDR3 is TGCGCCAGCAGCGGGGGGACTAGTCAGCACAACATTCAGTACTTC. Translating gives CASSGGTSQHNIQYF.

A remark on this clone: Within the sample, other DNA sequences also encode this same CDR3. The gene calls are TRBV4-1 and TRBJ1-2; D remains unclear. The ends were cut back, 1 base at V and 4 bases at J, with 10 bases in the middle. Germline values: CDR1 MGHRA, CDR2 YSYEKL. This CDR3 is 14 amino acids long. CDR3 nucleotide sequence: TGCGCCAGCAGCCAAGCTACGGGGTCCTATGGCTACACCTTC. Translation gives CASSQATGSYGYTF.

This clone turned up a few times. The rearrangement links TRBV7-8 to TRBJ2-7; TRBD2 matches 7 bases. In germline, CDR1 is SGHVS, CDR2 FQNEAQ. The CDR3 is made up of 16 amino acids. Trimming at V came to 1 base and at J to 3 bases, leaving 9 bases not matched to a gene. The CDR3 loop reads CASSLVSSGANYEQYF. The CDR3 region has the DNA TGTGCCAGCAGCTTAGTATCCAGCGGGGCGAACTACGAGCAGTACTTC.

The chain carries TRBV6-1 and TRBJ2-5; 8 bases map to TRBD2. Trimming removed 3 bases from V and 5 bases from J; junction bases left unmatched: 14. This CDR3 region has 17 residues. Germline V gene data show CDR1 as MNHNS and CDR2 as SASEGT. CDR3 DNA sequence: TGTGCCAGCAGTGACGGGTATAGCGGGGAGGCTCGGGAGACCCAGTACTTC. This sequence encodes CASSDGYSGEARETQYF.

The DNA for the CDR3 is TGTGCCAGCAGCGTAGCCTCCGGCGGGACAGAAGTGTACAATGAGCAGTTCTTC. It encodes CASSVASGGTEVYNEQFF. V gene TRBV9 combines with J gene TRBJ2-1; TRBD1 is a possible D gene (7 bases). Germline V gives CDR1 SGDLS, CDR2 YYNGEE. V was clipped by 0 bases and J by 4 bases, with 20 bases between them. The CDR3 is made up of 18 amino acids.

This clone has only a few counts. The chain uses TRBV4-2 and TRBJ2-7, with D uncertain. The CDR3 contains 15 residues. The germline CDR1 and CDR2 sequences are LGHNA and YNFKEQ. Trimming stripped 4 bases from V and 2 bases from J, with 15 bases between. CDR3 DNA sequence: TGTGCCAGCAGCCCCCCTGGTGGCGGACCCTACGAGCAGTACTTC. Protein: CASSPPGGGPYEQYF.

Only a few counts were recorded for this clone. The J gene is TRBJ2-3, the V gene TRBV4-1, with 7 bases that match TRBD1. The CDR3 is 15 residues long. Germline CDR1 MGHRA, CDR2 YSYEKL. V trimming: 5 bases; J trimming: 2 bases; junction bases outside the gene matches: 7. The CDR3 loop reads CASSGGQMLTDTQYF. CDR3 DNA: TGCGCCAGCAGCGGGGGACAGATGCTCACAGATACGCAGTATTTT.

This rearrangement joins TRBV11-2 to TRBJ1-5; D is possibly TRBD1 (6 bases). The CDR3 has 18 amino acids. Trimming took off 1 base at V and 2 bases at J, with 18 bases between the two ends. Germline CDR1 and CDR2: SGHAT and FQNNGV. The CDR3 DNA follows: TGTGCCAGCAGCTTAGGTTGGGGGCTAGGTTCGGGCAATCAGCCCCAGCATTTT. The encoded protein is CASSLGWGLGSGNQPQHF.

V and J are TRBV7-2 and TRBJ1-4; 9 bases align to TRBD1. Trimming at V came to 0 bases and at J to 4 bases, leaving 0 bases not matched to a gene. This CDR3 has 15 amino acids. Germline CDR1 is SGHTA and CDR2 is FQGNSA. The CDR3 region is CASSLAGQGNEKLFF. CDR3 nucleotide sequence: TGTGCCAGCAGCTTAGCGGGACAGGGTAATGAAAAACTGTTTTTT.

The chain combines TRBV7-2 with TRBJ2-3; 10 nucleotides agree with TRBD2. CDR3 length: 16 amino acids. The germline gives CDR1 SGHTA, CDR2 FQGNSA. Trimming took 1 base from V and 7 from J; bases not matched to a gene: 8. The CDR3 nucleotides read TGTGCCAGCAGCTTAGGGCTAGCGGGAGCGGTATATACGCAGTATTTT. Amino acid sequence: CASSLGLAGAVYTQYF.

V gene TRBV5-6 combines with J gene TRBJ1-5; maybe TRBD1 (6 bases). The germline V and J ends were trimmed by 2 bases and 2 bases, with 8 bases remaining between them. In germline, CDR1 is SGHDT, CDR2 YYEEEE. This CDR3 is 14 amino acids long. The CDR3, as DNA: TGTGCCAGCAGCTTACAGGGTGGCAATCAGCCCCAGCATTTT. It codes for CASSLQGGNQPQHF.

This clone was recorded a few times. CDR3 nucleotide sequence: TGCGCCAGCAGCTTGGAGACGGGACGGCAGTACTTC. This codes for CASSLETGRQYF. The chain recombines TRBV5-1 with TRBJ2-7; TRBD1 or TRBD2 may be the D gene (5 bases each). Germline V gives CDR1 SGHRS, CDR2 YFSETQ. The CDR3 covers 12 residues. Trimming removed 0 bases at V and 9 bases at J, with 10 bases between.

This chain links TRBV29-1 with TRBJ1-3; 7 nucleotides agree with TRBD1. The V segment lost 6 bases and the J segment 0 bases; nucleotides outside the gene matches: 8. This CDR3 region has 15 residues. Looked up from germline, CDR1 is SQVTM and CDR2 is ANQGSEA. The CDR3 reads CSVRRGASSGNTIYF. CDR3 DNA: TGCAGCGTCCGCAGGGGGGCCAGCTCTGGAAACACCATATATTTT.